Below, 21 T cell receptor beta chains from the same sample are listed, as sequenced in a study of graft-versus-host responses after intestinal transplantation. These receptors' targets are unknown. Data came from immunoSEQ multiplex PCR; TCRdb stores just in-frame clones and leaves some out. The data hold 75,000 to 95,000 clones, with roughly 91% observed a single time. Specimen: unstimulated CD8+ T cells sorted from spleen or lymph node cells, collected before intestinal transplant. The receptors shown here come from a human donor who received an intestinal transplant.

In this sample, this clone turned up once. The chain has TRBV19 and TRBJ2-5; 10 nucleotides match TRBD1. The better agreement between TRBJ2-7 and the DNA end casts doubt on the J call. The CDR3 contains 13 residues. The V gene's germline CDR1 is LNHDA and CDR2 SQIVND (reference sequence). CDR3 sequence (DNA): TGTGCCAGTAGTGCCGGGACAGGGGCCGAGCAGTACTTC. Translated: CASSAGTGAEQYF.

The chain is built from TRBV7-2 and TRBJ2-3; the match to TRBD2 covers 9 bases. Unmatched junction bases numbered 5, after V lost 5 bases and J lost 5 bases. This CDR3 spans 14 amino acids. Germline V CDR1 and CDR2: SGHTA, FQGNSA. Here the CDR3 DNA reads TGTGCCAGCAGCCCAAGAGCGGGGGGAGATACGCAGTATTTT. Translating it yields CASSPRAGGDTQYF.

The chain joins TRBV11-2 to TRBJ2-7; 10 positions agree with TRBD1. V lost 2 bases to trimming and J lost 3 bases; unmatched junction nucleotides: 7. The CDR3 totals 16 residues. Germline CDR1 SGHAT, CDR2 FQNNGV. In DNA, the CDR3 is TGTGCCAGCAGCTTATTATCGGGACAGGGGAACTACGAGCAGTACTTC. It translates to CASSLLSGQGNYEQYF.

The chain combines TRBV19 with TRBJ1-1; perhaps TRBD1 as D (5 bases). The CDR3 is made up of 12 amino acids. V dropped 8 bases and J dropped 5 bases, with 12 bases sitting between them. The germline gives CDR1 LNHDA, CDR2 SQIVND (reference sequence). CDR3 amino acids: CASGSGGTEAFF. CDR3 sequence (DNA): TGTGCCAGTGGCTCGGGGGGGACTGAAGCTTTCTTT.

The rearrangement links TRBV25-1 to TRBJ2-5, with TRBD1 as a possible D gene (5 bases). This CDR3 contains 14 residues. From germline, CDR1 is MGHDK and CDR2 SYGVNS. The germline V and J ends were trimmed by 4 bases and 3 bases, with 12 bases remaining between them. DNA for the CDR3: TGTGCCAGCAGTGCTTCGGACAAAAAAGAGACCCAGTACTTC. This sequence encodes CASSASDKKETQYF.

The chain recombines TRBV13 with TRBJ2-1; 10 nucleotides line up with TRBD2. Trimming removed 0 bases from V and 8 bases from J; junction bases left unmatched: 1. The V gene's germline CDR1 is PRHDT and CDR2 FYEKMQ (reference sequence). CDR3 length equals 14 residues. Written as DNA, the CDR3 is TGTGCCAGCAGCTTAGGTAGCGGGGGGCATGAGCAGTTCTTC. Translating gives CASSLGSGGHEQFF. Looking up the rest from reference TRBV13 and TRBJ2-1 gives the full variable domain: AAGVIQSPRHLIKEKRETATLKCYPIPRHDTVYWYQQGPGQDPQFLISFYEKMQSDKGSIPDRFSAQQFSDYHSELNMSSLELGDSALYFCASSLGSGGHEQFFGPGTRLTVL.

This clone was recorded once. The chain links TRBV11-2 to TRBJ2-7; weak D call: TRBD1 (5 bases). V was clipped by 1 base and J by 4 bases, with 17 bases between them. The CDR3 contains 16 residues. The germline V gene encodes CDR1 SGHAT and CDR2 FQNNGV. CDR3 coding DNA: TGTGCCAGCAGCTTAGCGCAGGGCCTCTTATGGTACGAGCAGTACTTC. The encoded protein is CASSLAQGLLWYEQYF. Drawing the rest from reference TRBV11-2 and TRBJ2-7, the complete variable domain is EAGVAQSPRYKIIEKRQSVAFWCNPISGHATLYWYQQILGQGPKLLIQFQNNGVVDDSQLPKDRFSAERLKGVDSTLKIQPAKLEDSAVYLCASSLAQGLLWYEQYFGPGTRLTVT.

V gene TRBV10-3 combines with J gene TRBJ1-1, with D possibly matching TRBD1 (5 bases). The CDR3 has 12 residues. CDR1 and CDR2 (germline): ENHRY, SYGVKD. The germline V and J ends were trimmed by 8 bases and 4 bases, with 11 bases remaining between them. The CDR3 nucleotides read TGTGCCATCGGCGGGGGTCCCACTGAAGCTTTCTTT. Its protein product is CAIGGGPTEAFF.

This clone showed up just a few times. The CDR3 is CASSATAGVNTIYF. CDR3 DNA sequence: TGTGCCAGCAGTGCAACAGCGGGTGTAAACACCATATATTTT. The V and J genes are TRBV27 and TRBJ1-3, with D hard to call. Trimming took 5 bases from V and 6 from J, leaving 14 bases between them. The CDR3 spans 14 residues. The germline V gene has CDR1 MNHEY and CDR2 SMNVEV (reference sequence).

The genes are TRBV11-3 and TRBJ2-7; D not certain. Germline CDR1 is SGHNT and CDR2 is YENEEA. This CDR3 spans 13 amino acids. V lost 2 bases, J lost 0 bases, and 5 bases lay in between. The CDR3 DNA reads as TGTGCCAGCAGCTTACCTAGCTCCTACGAGCAGTACTTC. Its protein product is CASSLPSSYEQYF. Full variable domain (rest looked up from reference TRBV11-3 and TRBJ2-7): EAGVVQSPRYKIIEKKQPVAFWCNPISGHNTLYWYLQNLGQGPELLIRYENEEAVDDSQLPKDRFSAERLKGVDSTLKIQPAELGDSAVYLCASSLPSSYEQYFGPGTRLTVT.

V is TRBV9 and J is TRBJ2-7, with a possible D match to TRBD2 (5 bases). Looked up from germline, CDR1 is SGDLS and CDR2 is YYNGEE. This CDR3 has 17 residues. The germline V and J ends were trimmed by 4 bases and 2 bases, with 22 bases remaining between them. CDR3 nucleotides: TGTGCCAGCAGCCCTCTACCCCCCGGGATAGGACCCTACGAGCAGTACTTC. It is translated as CASSPLPPGIGPYEQYF.

The rearrangement links TRBV29-1 to TRBJ1-2; D unclear. V was clipped by 6 bases and J by 13 bases, with 21 bases between them. Germline CDR1 and CDR2: SQVTM and ANQGSEA. This CDR3 contains 12 residues. CDR3 residues: CSVAGEYSLGTF. The CDR3 nucleotides read TGCAGCGTCGCCGGGGAGTATTCTTTAGGCACCTTC.

The chain recombines TRBV7-9 with TRBJ2-1; the match to TRBD1 covers 10 bases. The junction had 7 bases not matched to a gene; V was cut back by 0 bases and J by 8 bases. This CDR3 contains 16 residues. The germline CDR1 and CDR2 sequences are SEHNR and FQNEAQ (reference sequence). CDR3 nucleotides: TGTGCCAGCAGCTTAGCTTGGGGGGACAGGGGTGATGAGCAGTTCTTC. Translated, it gives CASSLAWGDRGDEQFF.

Here the CDR3 DNA reads TGTGCCAGCAGTGACAGGGGGCTTATTTCACCCCTCCACTTT. It codes for CASSDRGLISPLHF. V gene TRBV2 combines with J gene TRBJ1-6; 8 bases map to TRBD1. Unmatched junction bases numbered 4, after V lost 3 bases and J lost 9 bases. Germline V gene data show CDR1 as SNHLY and CDR2 as FYNNEI. The CDR3 consists of 14 residues.

This chain connects TRBV27 to TRBJ1-4, with 9 bases matching TRBD1. After removal of 4 bases from V and 5 bases from J, the junction contained 11 bases not matched to a gene. Germline V gene lookup returns CDR1 MNHEY and CDR2 SMNVEV (reference sequence). The CDR3 spans 17 residues. Here the CDR3 reads CASSSQQGALGNEKLFF. CDR3 nucleotides: TGTGCCAGCAGTTCACAACAGGGGGCTTTGGGAAATGAAAAACTGTTTTTT.

The chain couples TRBV9 to TRBJ1-2; tentative D call: TRBD1 (6 bases). Germline V lookup: CDR1 SGDLS, CDR2 YYNGEE. This CDR3 spans 14 amino acids. The V end was cut by 7 bases, the J end by 6 bases, with 19 bases between. The CDR3 DNA reads as TGTGCCAGCTTCCCAGTGAATTACAGGGATGGCTACACCTTC. Translation: CASFPVNYRDGYTF. The whole variable domain, filled in from reference TRBV9 and TRBJ1-2, reads DSGVTQTPKHLITATGQRVTLRCSPRSGDLSVYWYQQSLDQGLQFLIQYYNGEERAKGNILERFSAQQFPDLHSELNLSSLELGDSALYFCASFPVNYRDGYTFGSGTRLTVV.

This clone was counted once. This chain uses TRBV7-9 with TRBJ2-5; no definite D call. Looked up from germline, CDR1 is SEHNR and CDR2 is FQNEAQ (reference sequence). V lost 0 bases to trimming and J lost 4 bases, with 9 bases between them. CDR3 length: 14 residues. The CDR3: CASSLATEAETQYF. The CDR3 region has the DNA TGTGCCAGCAGCTTAGCGACTGAGGCAGAGACCCAGTACTTC. Full variable domain (remainder filled in from reference TRBV7-9 and TRBJ2-5): DTGVSQNPRHKITKRGQNVTFRCDPISEHNRLYWYRQTLGQGPEFLTYFQNEAQLEKSRLLSDRFSAERPKGSFSTLEIQRTEQGDSAMYLCASSLATEAETQYFGPGTRLLVL.

J is TRBJ2-2 and V is TRBV27; tentative D call: TRBD1 (6 bases). There are 14 residues in the CDR3. CDR1 is MNHEY, CDR2 SMNVEV, per germline (reference sequence). With 7 bases removed from V and 1 base from J, the gap between germline ends came to 10 bases. Here the CDR3 DNA reads TGTGCCAGCAAGGGCAGGGGGAACACCGGGGAGCTGTTTTTT. Translation: CASKGRGNTGELFF.

CDR3 coding DNA: TGCAGCGTGCTGGACGGGGAGGACACTGAAGCTTTCTTT. Its translation is CSVLDGEDTEAFF. The V gene is TRBV29-1, the J gene TRBJ1-1; D gene ambiguous. V dropped 6 bases and J dropped 3 bases, with 14 bases sitting between them. CDR1 SQVTM and CDR2 ANQGSEA come from the germline V gene. This CDR3 spans 13 amino acids.

About this clone: One end of the junction varies from germline; a read error may be responsible. The chain has TRBV4-3 and TRBJ1-5, with D unclear. CDR3 length: 13 residues. Per the germline V gene, CDR1 is LGHNA and CDR2 is YSLEER. CDR3 loop: CASSQDSSQPQHF. The CDR3 nucleotides read TGCGCCAGCAGCCAAGATAGCAGTCAGCCCCAGCATTTT.

The V call is TRBV6-1, the J call TRBJ1-6; 7 nucleotides agree with TRBD1. Germline V gives CDR1 MNHNS, CDR2 SASEGT. This CDR3 contains 15 residues. The junction had 9 bases not matched to a gene; V was cut back by 3 bases and J by 10 bases. DNA for the CDR3: TGTGCCAGCAGTGAGTTAACAGGGGTGAGGTCACCCCTCCACTTT. It encodes CASSELTGVRSPLHF.